These 21 T cell receptor beta chains share one sample of origin, sequenced in a study of vaccination effects on CD4 cells after COVID-19 (dated 2022 in TCRdb). After approximately eleven days of culture, CD4+ T cells were isolated with the EasySep CD4+ T cell isolation kit. These receptors have no identified antigens. Libraries were built with the immunoSEQ multiplex PCR assay. Imported from immuneACCESS, the table was reduced by TCRdb to in-frame sequences with V and J called. These copies leave out some clones; in studies compared against another copy, an unresolved V gene accounts for under half, and the cause of the remainder is not known. In this sample the table shows tens of thousands of clones, approximately 70% of which occur a single time. The top ten hold under 25% of the sample. The sample was CD4+ T cells from PBMCs cultured without peptide, taken before COVID-19 vaccination. These receptors all come from a human donor who had a prior SARS-CoV-2 infection.

The rearrangement joins TRBV2 to TRBJ2-7; D perhaps matches TRBD1 (5 bases). Trimming left V 6 bases short and J 5 bases short, with 5 bases between. Per the germline V gene, CDR1 is SNHLY and CDR2 is FYNNEI. This CDR3 comprises 10 residues. CDR3 bases: TGTGCCAGCAGAGGGGACGAGCAGTACTTC. Amino acid sequence: CASRGDEQYF.

This chain uses TRBV9 with TRBJ2-3; no clear D gene. This CDR3 is built from 14 residues. The germline V gene has CDR1 SGDLS and CDR2 YYNGEE. Deletions cut 0 bases from V and 4 bases from J, with 9 bases between. The CDR3 nucleotides are TGTGCCAGCAGCGTAGTGCCAGATGCAGATACGCAGTATTTT. This encodes CASSVVPDADTQYF. Combining the CDR3 with reference TRBV9 and TRBJ2-3 gives the whole variable domain DSGVTQTPKHLITATGQRVTLRCSPRSGDLSVYWYQQSLDQGLQFLIQYYNGEERAKGNILERFSAQQFPDLHSELNLSSLELGDSALYFCASSVVPDADTQYFGPGTRLTVL.

In this sample, this clone turned up a few times. CDR3 coding DNA: TGTGCCAGCAGCGTAGCTGGGGGGGGCCTGGAGACCCAGTACTTC. Translated, it gives CASSVAGGGLETQYF. V is TRBV9 and J is TRBJ2-5, with D tentatively TRBD2 (7 bases). The CDR3 is 15 residues long. The germline V gene encodes CDR1 SGDLS and CDR2 YYNGEE. V lost 0 bases and J 5 bases, leaving 14 bases between the germline ends.

This rearrangement joins TRBV7-2 to TRBJ2-3; 7 bases fit TRBD2. Germline CDR1 reads SGHTA; CDR2 reads FQGNSA. The CDR3 runs to 15 residues. With 2 bases clipped from V and 7 bases from J, the junction kept 9 bases outside the gene matches. The CDR3 loop is CASSLSGVRGNTQYF. CDR3 coding DNA: TGTGCCAGCAGCTTAAGCGGGGTCCGGGGAAATACGCAGTATTTT.

The chain links TRBV9 to TRBJ2-1; D gene unclear. Germline V gives CDR1 SGDLS, CDR2 YYNGEE. The V and J ends lost 4 bases and 7 bases respectively, with 12 bases between them. The CDR3 consists of 13 residues. The chain's CDR3 is CASSSTLGNEQFF. Written as DNA, the CDR3 is TGTGCCAGCAGCTCAACGTTAGGTAATGAGCAGTTCTTC.

The sample holds one count of this clone. The chain carries TRBV11-3 and TRBJ2-3; 11 bases fit TRBD1. The CDR3 is 17 amino acids. V shed 5 bases, J shed 2 bases, and the junction held 9 bases outside the gene matches. Germline assignment: CDR1 SGHNT and CDR2 YENEEA. The CDR3 here is CASSLGTGGFATDTQYF. DNA of the CDR3: TGTGCCAGCAGCCTGGGGACAGGGGGGTTTGCCACAGATACGCAGTATTTT.

The chain joins TRBV24-1 to TRBJ2-3; tentative D call: TRBD2 (5 bases). CDR1 KGHDR and CDR2 SFDVKD come from the germline V gene. V lost 2 bases to trimming and J lost 6 bases, with 14 bases between them. This CDR3 has 15 residues. The CDR3 is CATSDWRVRADTQYF. The DNA for the CDR3 is TGTGCCACCAGTGATTGGCGGGTTCGCGCGGATACGCAGTATTTT.

The J gene is TRBJ2-2, the V gene TRBV18; 7 nucleotides align to TRBD1. Germline loops: CDR1 KGHSH, CDR2 LQKENI. This CDR3 comprises 15 residues. V lost 4 bases and J lost 6; bases outside the gene matches: 8. CDR3 protein: CASSHRQGRAGELFF. In nucleotides, the CDR3 is TGTGCCAGCTCACACAGACAGGGAAGAGCCGGGGAGCTGTTTTTT.

Here the CDR3 reads CASSNRDRDYNEQFF. DNA of the CDR3: TGCGCCAGCAGCAACCGGGACAGGGATTACAATGAGCAGTTCTTC. V is TRBV5-1 and J is TRBJ2-1; TRBD1 aligns across 9 bases. The CDR3 length is 15 residues. V shed 4 bases and J 4 bases; nucleotides not matched to a gene: 6. Germline assignment: CDR1 SGHRS and CDR2 YFSETQ.

The J gene is TRBJ2-5, the V gene TRBV7-9; TRBD2 might be the D (6 bases). V was pared by 1 base and J by 4 bases, with 10 bases between. This CDR3 has 14 residues. Germline V gene sequence: CDR1 SEHNR, CDR2 FQNEAQ (reference sequence). DNA for the CDR3: TGTGCCAGCAGCTTAGTTTGGAGGGGAGAGACCCAGTACTTC. This sequence encodes CASSLVWRGETQYF.

This chain joins TRBV3-1 (or the pseudogene TRBV3-2) and TRBJ1-2; 8 positions match TRBD1. The junction had 5 bases not matched to a gene; V was cut back by 1 base and J by 4 bases. Germline CDR1 reads LGHDT; CDR2 reads YNNKEL (reference sequence). The CDR3 length is 15 residues. The CDR3 sequence is CASSQGPGTGYGYTF. The CDR3 DNA sequence: TGTGCCAGCAGCCAAGGCCCTGGGACAGGCTATGGCTACACCTTC.

The J gene is TRBJ2-3, the V gene TRBV24-1, with 8 bases lining up with TRBD2. This CDR3 contains 14 residues. CDR1 is KGHDR and CDR2 is SFDVKD in the germline V gene. The V and J ends lost 6 bases and 1 base, in that order; junction bases with no gene match: 2. CDR3 sequence: CATSQAGGTDTQYF. In DNA, the CDR3 is TGTGCCACCAGTCAAGCGGGGGGCACAGATACGCAGTATTTT.

V gene TRBV21-1 combines with J gene TRBJ2-7; TRBD1 reflects the table's D call only, with no check against the DNA. TRBV21-1 is labeled a pseudogene. The CDR3 is 14 residues long. In nucleotides, the CDR3 is TGTGCCAGCAGCAAAGATGGACAGGACTACGAGCAGTACTTC. Amino acid sequence: CASSKDGQDYEQYF.

This clone was seen more than once but under ten times. The rearrangement uses TRBV7-3 and TRBJ1-2; 9 bases fit TRBD1. J was trimmed by 3 bases and V by 5 bases; bases with no gene match: 13. This CDR3 has 17 residues. The germline gives CDR1 SGHTA, CDR2 FQGTGA. CDR3 sequence (DNA): TGTGCCAGCAGCCGTCACACTACCGGGACAGGGTACTATGGCTACACCTTC. Protein: CASSRHTTGTGYYGYTF.

J is TRBJ1-1 and V is TRBV2, with a possible D match to TRBD1 (5 bases). The CDR3 has 13 residues. CDR1 SNHLY and CDR2 FYNNEI come from the germline V gene. V was trimmed by 6 bases and J by 4 bases, leaving 12 bases between them. The CDR3: CASRAGILTEAFF. In nucleotides, the CDR3 is TGTGCCAGCAGAGCAGGGATACTCACTGAAGCTTTCTTT.

The chain joins TRBV28 to TRBJ2-3, with D hard to call. With 6 bases removed from V and 2 bases from J, the gap between germline ends came to 15 bases. There are 15 residues in the CDR3. CDR1 and CDR2 from the germline V gene are MDHEN and SYDVKM. The CDR3 DNA is TGTGCCAGCAGCCCGGGTCCGGGCCCCACAGATACGCAGTATTTT. Its translation: CASSPGPGPTDTQYF.

V and J are TRBV2 and TRBJ1-2; no firm D call. This CDR3 comprises 13 residues. Trimming took 2 bases from V and 2 from J, leaving 6 bases between them. Germline CDR1 and CDR2: SNHLY and FYNNEI. The CDR3 DNA follows: TGTGCCAGCAGTGAACAGAAGAACTATGGCTACACCTTC. Its protein product is CASSEQKNYGYTF. Based on the CDR3 plus reference TRBV2 and TRBJ1-2, the full variable domain is EPEVTQTPSHQVTQMGQEVILRCVPISNHLYFYWYRQILGQKVEFLVSFYNNEISEKSEIFDDQFSVERPDGSNFTLKIRSTKLEDSAMYFCASSEQKNYGYTFGSGTRLTVV.

J is TRBJ2-3 and V is TRBV30; D may be TRBD2 (6 bases). Looked up from germline, CDR1 is GTSNPN and CDR2 is SVGIG (reference sequence). CDR3 length: 14 residues. V was shortened by 5 bases and J by 2 bases, with 14 bases between the two germline ends. The CDR3 here is CAWAVGGPTDTQYF. Written as DNA, the CDR3 is TGTGCCTGGGCTGTGGGGGGTCCCACAGATACGCAGTATTTT.

The chain recombines TRBV6-2 or TRBV6-3 with TRBJ2-7, with a weak D call TRBD2 (6 bases). Trimming took off 2 bases at V and 3 bases at J, with 11 bases between the two ends. In germline, CDR1 is MNHEY, CDR2 SVGEGT. The CDR3 extends over 14 amino acids. CDR3 protein: CASSYGGASYEQYF. CDR3 DNA sequence: TGTGCCAGCAGTTACGGCGGGGCCAGCTACGAGCAGTACTTC.

J is TRBJ2-7 and V is TRBV15, with unresolved D. The CDR3 spans 13 residues. V lost 0 bases and J 4 bases, leaving 7 bases between the germline ends. CDR1 and CDR2 from the germline V gene are LNHNV and YYDKDF (reference sequence). CDR3 in amino acids: CATSRDSGYEQYF. The DNA of the CDR3 is TGTGCCACCAGCAGAGATTCCGGGTACGAGCAGTACTTC.

The genes are TRBV11-3 and TRBJ2-7; no firm D call. The CDR3 length is 17 residues. V was trimmed by 5 bases and J by 13 bases, leaving 33 bases between them. Germline CDR1 SGHNT, CDR2 YENEEA. CDR3 coding DNA: TGTGCCAGCAGCCCCCCCCAATTTCAGACCGTCGACCGCCGACCTTACTTC. Its translation is CASSPPQFQTVDRRPYF.